This T cell receptor (beta chain) was identified in a study of blood T cell repertoires in COVID-19. Study details: Spain, Italy and the United States supplied samples that represented acute and convalescent COVID-19. Sources were T cells, B-cell-depleted T cells, or PBMCs; the material itself was cDNA or gDNA.

Trimming at V came to 2 bases and at J to 8 bases, leaving 11 bases not matched to a gene. Germline V lookup: CDR1 MNHNS, CDR2 SASEGT. The CDR3 is made up of 15 amino acids. Profiling relied on immunoSEQ multiplex PCR, and the TCRdb table lists in-frame clones only, not all of them. Here the sample spans fewer than 75,000 clones, approximately 75% being singletons. The receptor was isolated from a woman aged 55-70 years with acute or convalescent COVID-19. Sequencing was carried out using peripheral blood. The chain is built from TRBV6-1 and TRBJ1-2, with 7 nucleotides matching TRBD1. The CDR3 sequence: CASSELEMYRGGYTF. In nucleotides, the CDR3 is TGTGCCAGCAGTGAACTCGAGATGTACAGGGGCGGCTACACCTTC.